The 10 T cell receptor beta chains below all came from one sample that was sequenced in a study of graft-versus-host responses after intestinal transplantation. These TCRs' antigens remain unknown. Repertoires were generated with immunoSEQ multiplex PCR, while TCRdb's copy carries only in-frame clones and drops some. The repertoire has over 100,000 clones, around 92% of them found once; the top ten carry 1.2%. The sequences come from unstimulated CD8+ T cells sorted from spleen or lymph node cells, collected before transplant. These TCRs come from a human donor who was the organ donor for an intestinal transplant.

The chain employs TRBV2 and TRBJ1-5; D is undetermined. This CDR3 has 14 residues. Germline V gene sequence: CDR1 SNHLY, CDR2 FYNNEI. With 1 base removed from V and 0 bases from J, the gap between germline ends came to 4 bases. The CDR3 DNA reads as TGTGCCAGCAGTGAAGTGGGTAGCAATCAGCCCCAGCATTTT. Protein sequence: CASSEVGSNQPQHF.

This chain connects TRBV5-4 to TRBJ2-6, with TRBD1 as a possible D gene (6 bases). V was shortened by 7 bases and J by 4 bases, with 9 bases between the two germline ends. The CDR3 covers 13 residues. CDR1 and CDR2 (germline): SGHNT, YYREEE (reference sequence). CDR3 sequence reads: CASGGGGANVLTF. CDR3 DNA sequence: TGTGCCAGCGGGGGCGGGGGGGCCAACGTCCTGACTTTC.

The V and J genes are TRBV6-5 and TRBJ1-2, with TRBD1 matching 7 bases. J was trimmed by 0 bases and V by 8 bases; bases with no gene match: 9. Germline CDR1 is MNHEY and CDR2 is SVGAGI. The CDR3 is 15 residues long. The CDR3, as DNA: TGTGCCAGCTTTGGGGACAGACCGACTAACTATGGCTACACCTTC. Translation gives CASFGDRPTNYGYTF.

This chain connects TRBV5-1 to TRBJ2-7, with D possibly being TRBD1 or TRBD2 (5 bases each). The length of the CDR3 is 15 residues. Germline V CDR1 and CDR2: SGHRS, YFSETQ. V shed 3 bases and J shed 3 bases, with 16 bases lying between them. The CDR3 protein is CASSSKPGTGYEQYF. The CDR3 DNA follows: TGCGCCAGCAGCTCGAAGCCCGGGACGGGCTACGAGCAGTACTTC.

This clone was picked up one time. The chain is built from TRBV4-1 and TRBJ1-1, with D possibly being TRBD1 (5 bases). Germline CDR1 reads MGHRA; CDR2 reads YSYEKL. The CDR3 totals 15 residues. The V end lost 0 bases, the J end lost 4 bases, and 12 bases lay between the germline ends. CDR3 nucleotides: TGCGCCAGCAGCCAAGACAGGGCCCTGGGCACTGAAGCTTTCTTT. Translated: CASSQDRALGTEAFF.

This clone was observed a single time. V gene TRBV10-3 combines with J gene TRBJ2-3; the match to TRBD1 covers 8 bases. The germline gives CDR1 ENHRY, CDR2 SYGVKD. Trimming removed 0 bases from V and 3 bases from J; junction bases left unmatched: 11. The CDR3 spans 18 residues. For the CDR3, the DNA is TGTGCCATCAGTGAGTCGAAGGCGAGACAGGGGATGACAGATACGCAGTATTTT. It codes for CAISESKARQGMTDTQYF.

This chain connects TRBV28 to TRBJ2-7, with unresolved D. This CDR3 has 13 amino acids. V was cut by 4 bases and J by 4 bases, with 11 bases left in between. Germline V CDR1 and CDR2: MDHEN, SYDVKM. The CDR3 sequence is CASSSGSAYEQYF. The CDR3 DNA reads TGTGCCAGCAGTTCCGGCTCGGCATACGAGCAGTACTTC. Full variable domain (remainder filled in from reference TRBV28 and TRBJ2-7): DVKVTQSSRYLVKRTGEKVFLECVQDMDHENMFWYRQDPGLGLRLIYFSYDVKMKEKGDIPEGYSVSREKKERFSLILESASTNQTSMYLCASSSGSAYEQYFGPGTRLTVT.

The chain carries TRBV5-6 and TRBJ2-1; TRBD2 agrees at 14 bases. With V trimmed by 5 bases and J by 7 bases, 5 bases remained unmatched. The CDR3 totals 15 residues. The germline CDR1 and CDR2 sequences are SGHDT and YYEEEE. CDR3 nucleotides: TGTGCCAGCAGATCGGGACTAGCGGGAGTTAATGAGCAGTTCTTC. Translating it yields CASRSGLAGVNEQFF.

The chain links TRBV19 to TRBJ2-1, with TRBD1 matching 8 bases. The germline V gene encodes CDR1 LNHDA and CDR2 SQIVND (reference sequence). V shed 7 bases and J 7 bases; nucleotides not matched to a gene: 12. The CDR3 is 15 amino acids. The CDR3, as DNA: TGTGCCAGTACCAGAGACAGGGGTCCTGTGAATGAGCAGTTCTTC. Its translation is CASTRDRGPVNEQFF.

This clone appeared once. The chain recombines TRBV2 with TRBJ1-5; TRBD1 might be the D (5 bases). The CDR3 has 16 amino acids. Germline CDR1 SNHLY, CDR2 FYNNEI. Trimming removed 8 bases from V and 0 bases from J, with 17 bases in between. The CDR3 region has the DNA TGTGCCAGCCAGGTAGGGATTGGGGCTAGCAATCAGCCCCAGCATTTT. Translating it yields CASQVGIGASNQPQHF.